Following are 2 T cell receptor beta chains from one sample sequenced in a study of T cells in Graves' hyperthyroidism and ophthalmopathy. Amplification of TCR beta CDR3 regions used RNA as the template. TCR CDR3 regions were first amplified by RT-PCR with HTBI primers. TCRdb called the multiplex PCR reads again in MiXCR, with one record for every CDR3 protein. The sample gives over 250,000 distinct CDR3 sequences, around 13% of which show up once; about a third is in the top ten. Sequencing was performed on blood. These receptors came from a woman between 35 and 50 years old with Graves' ophthalmopathy.

CDR3 in amino acids: CATSPGVNYGYTF. The DNA for the CDR3 is TGTGCCACCAGCCCGGGCGTCAACTATGGCTACACCTTC. V is TRBV15 and J is TRBJ1-2; D is unclear. The CDR3 runs to 13 residues. Between the trimmed V and J ends, which lost 5 bases and 2 bases, there was a span of 9 bases. Germline lookup yields CDR1 LNHNV and CDR2 YYDKDF (reference sequence).

V gene TRBV24-1 combines with J gene TRBJ2-1, with 7 nucleotides matching TRBD1. V was pared by 3 bases and J by 8 bases, with 15 bases of the junction left unmatched. Germline-derived CDR1 and CDR2 are KGHDR and SFDVKD. This CDR3 has 17 amino acids. This CDR3 is CATSDPQLRGGKYEQFF. CDR3 bases: TGTGCCACCAGTGATCCGCAATTGAGAGGGGGCAAGTATGAGCAGTTCTTC.